This T cell receptor (beta chain) was recorded in a study of early T cells in non-severe SARS-CoV-2 infection. General study points: A preference for anti-spike CD8 responses marked VDJdb matching, which missed private and CD4 specificities.

Germline CDR1 and CDR2: LGHDT and YNNKEL (reference sequence). This CDR3 contains 13 residues. Deletions cut 2 bases from V and 10 bases from J, with 15 bases between. TCRdb re-called the 5' RACE reads with MiXCR, one entry per CDR3 protein. The sample includes approximately 58,000 distinct CDR3 sequences, 11% seen only once; the top ten take roughly 10%. This clonotype was seen repeatedly, ten times or more. Its antigen remains unknown. The specimen sequenced was whole blood. The chain is built from TRBV3-1 and TRBJ2-7, with D unresolved. The receptor comes from an adult who was a healthcare worker with PCR-confirmed SARS-CoV-2 infection or an uninfected control (not recorded which). The CDR3 DNA reads TGTGCCAGCAGCCAACCCGGTGGGCTACAACAGTACTTC. It specifies CASSQPGGLQQYF.